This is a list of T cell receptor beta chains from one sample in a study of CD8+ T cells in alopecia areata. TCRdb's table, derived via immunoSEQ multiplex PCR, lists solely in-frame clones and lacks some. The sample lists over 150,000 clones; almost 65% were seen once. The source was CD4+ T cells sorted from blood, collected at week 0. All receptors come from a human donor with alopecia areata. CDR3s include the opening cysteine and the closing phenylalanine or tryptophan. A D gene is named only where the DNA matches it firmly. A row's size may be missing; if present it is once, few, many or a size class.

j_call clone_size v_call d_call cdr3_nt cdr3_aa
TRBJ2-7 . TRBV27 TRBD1 TGTGCCAGCAGTCTCCTCGGACAGGGCGAGCAGTACTTC CASSLLGQGEQYF
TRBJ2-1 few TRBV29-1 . TGCAGCGTTGAGTTATCCTACAATGAGCAGTTCTTC CSVELSYNEQFF
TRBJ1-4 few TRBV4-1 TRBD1 TGCGCCAGCAGCCAGGAGAACAGGGGGCTCGGTGAAAAACTGTTTTTT CASSQENRGLGEKLFF
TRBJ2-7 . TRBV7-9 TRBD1 TGTGCCAGCAGCCCCGGGGACAGGGGACACGAGCAGTACTTC CASSPGDRGHEQYF
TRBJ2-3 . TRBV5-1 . TGCGCCAGCAGCTTGGCGGCCAGAAGCACAGATACGCAGTATTTT CASSLAARSTDTQYF
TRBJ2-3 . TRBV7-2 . TGTGCCAGCAGCTTAGGGCTGGGCACAGATACGCAGTATTTT CASSLGLGTDTQYF
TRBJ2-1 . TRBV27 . TGTGCCAGCAGCCTTTCGGACGGACCGATCTCCTACAATGAGCAGTTCTTC CASSLSDGPISYNEQFF
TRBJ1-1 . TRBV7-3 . TGTGCCAGCAGCTTAAAGGTGGTCAGCCAGGAGGACACTGAAGCTTTCTTT CASSLKVVSQEDTEAFF
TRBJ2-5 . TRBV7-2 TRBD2 TGTGCCAGCAGCCGACGGGGACTAGCGGGGGAGACCCAGTACTTC CASSRRGLAGETQYF
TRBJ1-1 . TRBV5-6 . TGTGCCACCAAGAGAACAGGACAGAACACTGAAGCTTTCTTT CATKRTGQNTEAFF
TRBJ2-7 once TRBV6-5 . TGTGCCAGCAACATCCCTACGGAGCAGTACTTC CASNIPTEQYF
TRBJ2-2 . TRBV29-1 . TGCAGCGTTGACCCCCAGAACACCGGGGAGCTGTTTTTT CSVDPQNTGELFF
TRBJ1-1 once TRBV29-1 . TGCAGCGTTGAGGAGAACACTGAAGCTTTCTTT CSVEENTEAFF
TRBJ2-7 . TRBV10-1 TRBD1 TGCGCCAGCAGTGAGTCTGTTCGTCTGGGACAGGGGGCCGAGCAGTACTTC CASSESVRLGQGAEQYF
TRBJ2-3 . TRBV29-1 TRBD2 TGCAGCGTTACCCAACTAGCGGGGGGCCCAGATACGCAGTATTTT CSVTQLAGGPDTQYF
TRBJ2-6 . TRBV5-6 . TGTGCCAGCAGCTTGGCCTTGGGGGTTGGGGCCAACGTCCTGACTTTC CASSLALGVGANVLTF
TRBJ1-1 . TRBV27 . TGTGCCAGCAGTTCCCGGTACGACAGTGAAGCTTTCTTT CASSSRYDSEAFF
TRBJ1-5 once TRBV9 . TGTGCCAGCACCCGGGACACCGATAGCAATCAGCCCCAGCATTTT CASTRDTDSNQPQHF
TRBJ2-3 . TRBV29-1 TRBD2 TGCAGCGTCGCCGGGACTAGCGGTTCTAGCACAGATACGCAGTATTTT CSVAGTSGSSTDTQYF
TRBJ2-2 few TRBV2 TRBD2 TGTGCCAGCAGGGGACTAGTCGCGGTCGGGGAGCTGTTTTTT CASRGLVAVGELFF
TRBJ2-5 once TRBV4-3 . TGCGCCAGCAGCCTAGTACAGGGTGAGACCCAGTACTTC CASSLVQGETQYF
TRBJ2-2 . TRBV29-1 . TGCAGCGGAATAAAGGCTACCGGGGAGCTGTTTTTT CSGIKATGELFF
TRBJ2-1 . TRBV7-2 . TGTGCCAGCAGGGAGGTGACTTCAGGAGTCAATGAGCAGTTCTTC CASREVTSGVNEQFF
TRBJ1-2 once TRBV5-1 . TGCGCCAGCAGCTTGGGCCGATCGGACGGCGGCTACACCTTC CASSLGRSDGGYTF
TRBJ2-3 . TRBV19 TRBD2 TGTGCCAGTAGTATAGGTGGCGGGGGGGGAGATACGCAGTATTTT CASSIGGGGGDTQYF
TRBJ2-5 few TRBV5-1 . TGCGCCAGCAGCTTGGACTCATTAAGTGGTAGGGTCGGAGAGACCCAGTACTTC CASSLDSLSGRVGETQYF
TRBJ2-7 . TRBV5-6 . TGTGCCAGCAGCTTGGACCACGAGCAGTACTTC CASSLDHEQYF
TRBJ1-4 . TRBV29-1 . TGCAGCGCCACAGACAGGAATGAAAAACTGTTTTTT CSATDRNEKLFF
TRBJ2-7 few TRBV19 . TGTGCCAGTAGTACCGCCCGGGAATACGAGCAGTACTTC CASSTAREYEQYF
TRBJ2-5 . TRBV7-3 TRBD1 TGTGCCAGCAGCTATCGACAGGGGGGACGCCAAGAGACCCAGTACTTC CASSYRQGGRQETQYF
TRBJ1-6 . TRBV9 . TGTGCCAGCAGCGTAGCACAGTCTCATTCACCCCTCCACTTT CASSVAQSHSPLHF
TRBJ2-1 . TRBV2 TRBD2 TGTGCCAGCAGTGAAGGCGGGGGGGATAACAATGAGCAGTTCTTC CASSEGGGDNNEQFF
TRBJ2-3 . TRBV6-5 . TGTGCCAGCAGGTTAGGAGATACGCAGTATTTT CASRLGDTQYF
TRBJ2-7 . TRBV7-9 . TGTGCCAGCAGCTTATCGTCCAGGGCCTACGAGCAGTACTTC CASSLSSRAYEQYF
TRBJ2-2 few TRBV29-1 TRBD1 TGCAGCGTCCCCGGACAGGGGATTCCCGGGGAGCTGTTTTTT CSVPGQGIPGELFF
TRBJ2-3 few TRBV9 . TGTGCCAGCAGCGTAGATCCTAATGGGGCAGATACGCAGTATTTT CASSVDPNGADTQYF
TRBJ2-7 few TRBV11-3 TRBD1 TGTGCCAGCAGCCTAAGGACAGGGAGTTTACACGAGCAGTACTTC CASSLRTGSLHEQYF
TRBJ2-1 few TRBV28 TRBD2 TGTGCCAGCAGTTTTCTAGCGGGGGGGCCGAATGAGCAGTTCTTC CASSFLAGGPNEQFF
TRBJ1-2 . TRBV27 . TGTGCCAGCAGTTTAAATTTTGGGACCCCAGTCCTTGGCTACACCTTC CASSLNFGTPVLGYTF
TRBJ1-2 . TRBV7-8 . TGTGCCAGCAGCCCCGCTCCGGCGGATGGCTACACCTTC CASSPAPADGYTF
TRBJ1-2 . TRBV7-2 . TGTGCCAGCAGTGAAAGGGAACCCTCTTTCGATTTC CASSEREPSFDF
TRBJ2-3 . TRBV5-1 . TGCGCCAGCAGCTTTGGCCGGGATACGCAGTATTTT CASSFGRDTQYF
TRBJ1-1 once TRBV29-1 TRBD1 TGCAGCGCCGCAGGGGGCTCTGAAGCTTTCTTT CSAAGGSEAFF
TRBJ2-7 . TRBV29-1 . TGCAGCGTCCATGACTCCTACGAGCAGTACTTC CSVHDSYEQYF
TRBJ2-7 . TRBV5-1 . TGCGCCAGCAAGCCGGGGGCCGGATCCTACGAGCAGTACTTC CASKPGAGSYEQYF
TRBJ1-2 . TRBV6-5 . TGTGCCAGCAGTTACTCTATGGGGCCCTATGGCTACACCTTC CASSYSMGPYGYTF
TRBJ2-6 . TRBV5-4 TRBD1 TGTGCCAGCAGCTGGACAGGAGGCTCTGGGGCCAACGTCCTGACTTTC CASSWTGGSGANVLTF
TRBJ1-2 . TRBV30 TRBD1 TGTGCCTGGAGCCAACCAGGACAGGGGAGCTATGGCTACACCTTC CAWSQPGQGSYGYTF
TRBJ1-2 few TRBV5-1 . TGCGCCAGCAGCTCAACAGGTATTAGCGACTATGGCTACACCTTC CASSSTGISDYGYTF
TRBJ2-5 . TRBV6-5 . TGTGCCAGCAGTACGCAAGAGACCCAGTACTTC CASSTQETQYF
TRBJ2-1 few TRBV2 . TGTGCCAGCAGTGGGATAGTGGATTTTACCAATGAGCAGTTCTTC CASSGIVDFTNEQFF
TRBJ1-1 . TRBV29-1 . TGCAGCGTTGCCATTAATACGGGTAACACTGAAGCTTTCTTT CSVAINTGNTEAFF
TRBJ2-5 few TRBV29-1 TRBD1 TGCAGCGGGACACAGGGGTTAGAGACCCAGTACTTC CSGTQGLETQYF
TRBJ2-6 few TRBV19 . TGTGCCAGTAGTGTCAGGGGGGCCAACGTCCTGACTTTC CASSVRGANVLTF
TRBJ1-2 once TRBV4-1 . TGCGCCAGCAGCCAAGATCGAGCTCGAGGGAATGGCTACACCTTC CASSQDRARGNGYTF
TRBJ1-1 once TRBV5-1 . TGCGCCAGCAGCTTCCCCGGGGGAGAGGGGAACACTGAAGCTTTCTTT CASSFPGGEGNTEAFF
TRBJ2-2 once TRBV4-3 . TGCGCCAGCAGCCAAGTCACGGGGCGGGACACCGGGGAGCTGTTTTTT CASSQVTGRDTGELFF